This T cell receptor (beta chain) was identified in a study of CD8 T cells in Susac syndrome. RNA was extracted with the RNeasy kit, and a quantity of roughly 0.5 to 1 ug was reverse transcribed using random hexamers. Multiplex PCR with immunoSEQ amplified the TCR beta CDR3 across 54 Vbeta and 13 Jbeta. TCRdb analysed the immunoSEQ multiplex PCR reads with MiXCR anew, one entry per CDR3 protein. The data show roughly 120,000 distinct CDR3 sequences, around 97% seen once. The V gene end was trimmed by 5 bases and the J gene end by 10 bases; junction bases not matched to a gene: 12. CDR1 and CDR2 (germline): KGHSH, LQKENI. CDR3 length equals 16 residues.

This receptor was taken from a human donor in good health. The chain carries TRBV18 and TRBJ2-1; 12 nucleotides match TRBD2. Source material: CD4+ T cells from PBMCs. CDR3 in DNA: TGTGCCAGCTCATCCGGACTAGCGGGACTTGGCCGGGAGCAGTTCTTC. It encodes CASSSGLAGLGREQFF.